This TCR beta chain was identified in a study of T cells in Graves' hyperthyroidism and ophthalmopathy. This clonotype was recorded many times. This CDR3 is built from 18 residues. Germline V gene lookup returns CDR1 SGHAT and CDR2 FQNNGV. Trimming stripped 0 bases from V and 1 base from J, with 13 bases between. Researchers took RNA transcripts and amplified the TCR beta CDR3 regions from them. The HTBI primer set was used in a first-round RT-PCR of the TCR CDR3. In TCRdb, the multiplex PCR reads were re-called with MiXCR into one record per CDR3 protein. Of about 410,000 distinct CDR3 sequences in the sample, roughly 14% are singletons; the top ten hold approximately 13%. Used for diagnoses were clinical symptoms, serum thyroxine and TRAb, thyroid ultrasound and orbital computed tomography.

The chain is built from TRBV11-2 and TRBJ1-6; a possible D gene is TRBD1 (5 bases). This sequence originates from a man younger than 35 with Graves' ophthalmopathy. The sequenced sample was blood. The CDR3 sequence: CASSLEELGRSYNSPLHF. The CDR3 DNA is TGTGCCAGCAGCTTAGAGGAGTTGGGGCGGTCCTATAATTCACCCCTCCACTTT.